The 6 T cell receptor beta chains below were found in one sample sequenced in a study of blood T cell repertoires in COVID-19. The assay was immunoSEQ multiplex PCR, and TCRdb's table has in-frame clones only and misses some. The sample has over 100,000 clones, approximately 81% seen once; the top ten hold less than 1.5%. The sequenced sample was peripheral blood. The receptors were gathered from a man aged 35-49 years with acute or convalescent COVID-19.

The chain couples TRBV28 to TRBJ1-6; weak D call: TRBD1 (5 bases). V lost 10 bases and J lost 5, with 15 bases in between. The CDR3 has 14 amino acids. The germline CDR1 and CDR2 sequences are MDHEN and SYDVKM. The CDR3 region is CATHPGGNNSPLHF. The DNA for the CDR3 is TGTGCCACCCACCCGGGGGGGAATAATTCACCCCTCCACTTT.

This chain joins TRBV27 and TRBJ1-5; weak D call: TRBD1 (5 bases). The CDR3 covers 15 residues. V was clipped by 2 bases and J by 1 base, with 9 bases between them. Germline CDR1 is MNHEY and CDR2 is SMNVEV (reference sequence). The CDR3 spells CASSLGRDSNQPQHF. Here the CDR3 DNA reads TGTGCCAGCAGTTTAGGGCGGGACAGCAATCAGCCCCAGCATTTT.

This clone appeared a few times. This chain links TRBV24-1 with TRBJ2-1; 8 bases fit TRBD1. The CDR3 is 15 residues long. Germline CDR1 and CDR2: KGHDR and SFDVKD. V lost 9 bases, J lost 9 bases, and 15 bases stayed unmatched. The CDR3 DNA sequence: TGTGCCACCTCCCCCGGACAGGGTAGGTTGGGTGAGCAGTTCTTC. It translates to CATSPGQGRLGEQFF.

The chain recombines TRBV29-1 with TRBJ1-2; D ambiguous. The CDR3 totals 14 residues. Looked up from germline, CDR1 is SQVTM and CDR2 is ANQGSEA. Trimming removed 7 bases at V and 0 bases at J, with 15 bases between. CDR3 nucleotides: TGCAGCGGCTACATGACGGGTGCTAACTATGGCTACACCTTC. Translation gives CSGYMTGANYGYTF. The entire variable domain, with the rest obtained from reference TRBV29-1 and TRBJ1-2, is as follows: SAVISQKPSRDICQRGTSLTIQCQVDSQVTMMFWYRQQPGQSLTLIATANQGSEATYESGFVIDKFPISRPNLTFSTLTVSNMSPEDSSIYLCSGYMTGANYGYTFGSGTRLTVV.

This clone occurred a few times. The rearrangement uses TRBV7-3 and TRBJ2-2; maybe TRBD1 (6 bases). The CDR3 is 15 residues long. V was trimmed by 3 bases and J by 1 base, leaving 9 bases between them. Germline V gene lookup returns CDR1 SGHTA and CDR2 FQGTGA. CDR3 DNA sequence: TGTGCCAGCAGCTTCGGCAGGGGGAACACCGGGGAGCTGTTTTTT. Its translation is CASSFGRGNTGELFF.

The chain is built from TRBV14 and TRBJ2-7; TRBD2 is a possible D gene (7 bases). The germline gives CDR1 SGHDN, CDR2 FVKESK. Trimming took 4 bases from V and 1 from J, leaving 17 bases between them. The CDR3 is made up of 16 amino acids. DNA of the CDR3: TGTGCCAGCAGCCCCCGGGGGGCTGTTCGATCCTACGAGCAGTACTTC. The encoded protein is CASSPRGAVRSYEQYF.